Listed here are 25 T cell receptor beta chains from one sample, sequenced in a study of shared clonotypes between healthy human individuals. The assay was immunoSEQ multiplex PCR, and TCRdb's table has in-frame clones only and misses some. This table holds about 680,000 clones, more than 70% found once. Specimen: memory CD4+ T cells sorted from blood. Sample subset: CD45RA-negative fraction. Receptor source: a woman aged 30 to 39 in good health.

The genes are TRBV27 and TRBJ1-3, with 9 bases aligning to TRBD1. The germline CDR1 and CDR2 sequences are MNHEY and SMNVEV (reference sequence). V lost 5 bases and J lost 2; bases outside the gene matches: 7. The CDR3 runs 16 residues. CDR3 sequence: CASSLKGTGTGNTIYF. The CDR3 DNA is TGTGCCAGCAGTCTAAAAGGGACAGGGACTGGAAACACCATATATTTT.

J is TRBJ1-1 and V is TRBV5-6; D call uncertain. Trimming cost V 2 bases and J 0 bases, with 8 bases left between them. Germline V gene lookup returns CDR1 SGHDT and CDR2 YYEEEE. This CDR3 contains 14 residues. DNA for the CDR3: TGTGCCAGCAGCTTCAGAAGTTTGAACACTGAAGCTTTCTTT. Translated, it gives CASSFRSLNTEAFF.

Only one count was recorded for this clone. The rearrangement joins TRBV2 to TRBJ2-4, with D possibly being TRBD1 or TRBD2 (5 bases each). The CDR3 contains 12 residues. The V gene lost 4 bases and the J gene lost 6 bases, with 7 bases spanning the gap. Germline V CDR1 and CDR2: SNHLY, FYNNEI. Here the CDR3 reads CASSGGINIQYF. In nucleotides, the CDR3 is TGTGCCAGCAGTGGGGGGATAAACATTCAGTACTTC.

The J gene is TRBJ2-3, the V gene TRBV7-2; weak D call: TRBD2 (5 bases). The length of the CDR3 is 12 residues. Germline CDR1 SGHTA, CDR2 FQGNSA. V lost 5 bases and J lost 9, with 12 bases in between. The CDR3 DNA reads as TGTGCCAGCAGCGAAAGCCCGGGAACGCAGTATTTT. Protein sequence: CASSESPGTQYF.

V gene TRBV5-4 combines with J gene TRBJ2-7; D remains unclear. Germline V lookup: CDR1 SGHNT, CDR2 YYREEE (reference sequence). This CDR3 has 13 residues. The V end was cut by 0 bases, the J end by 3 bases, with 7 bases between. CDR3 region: CASSLGPNYEQYF. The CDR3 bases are TGTGCCAGCAGCTTGGGCCCCAACTACGAGCAGTACTTC.

CDR3 DNA: TGTGCCAGCAGCTTAGCGTCGGTAGAAGGCTACACCTTC. It yields the protein CASSLASVEGYTF. The genes are TRBV7-9 and TRBJ1-2; D not resolved. Trimming took off 0 bases at V and 8 bases at J, with 10 bases between the two ends. The length of the CDR3 is 13 residues. Germline-derived CDR1 and CDR2 are SEHNR and FQNEAQ (reference sequence). The whole variable domain, filled in from reference TRBV7-9 and TRBJ1-2, reads DTGVSQNPRHKITKRGQNVTFRCDPISEHNRLYWYRQTLGQGPEFLTYFQNEAQLEKSRLLSDRFSAERPKGSFSTLEIQRTEQGDSAMYLCASSLASVEGYTFGSGTRLTVV.

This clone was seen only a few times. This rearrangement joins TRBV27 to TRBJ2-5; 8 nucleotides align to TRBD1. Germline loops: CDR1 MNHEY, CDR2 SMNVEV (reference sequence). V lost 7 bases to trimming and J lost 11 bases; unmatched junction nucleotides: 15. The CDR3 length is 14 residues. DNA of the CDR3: TGTGCCAGCAAGCGACAGGGGATGCTGTGGGAGCAGTACTTC. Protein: CASKRQGMLWEQYF.

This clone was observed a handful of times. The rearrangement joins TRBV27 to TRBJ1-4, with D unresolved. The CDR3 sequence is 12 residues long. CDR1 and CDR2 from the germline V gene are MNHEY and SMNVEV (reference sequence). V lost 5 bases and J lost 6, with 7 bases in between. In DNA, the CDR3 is TGTGCCAGCAGTCACAGAGATGAAAAACTGTTTTTT. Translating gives CASSHRDEKLFF. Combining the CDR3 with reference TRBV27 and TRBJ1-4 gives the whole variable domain EAQVTQNPRYLITVTGKKLTVTCSQNMNHEYMSWYRQDPGLGLRQIYYSMNVEVTDKGDVPEGYKVSRKEKRNFPLILESPSPNQTSLYFCASSHRDEKLFFGSGTQLSVL.

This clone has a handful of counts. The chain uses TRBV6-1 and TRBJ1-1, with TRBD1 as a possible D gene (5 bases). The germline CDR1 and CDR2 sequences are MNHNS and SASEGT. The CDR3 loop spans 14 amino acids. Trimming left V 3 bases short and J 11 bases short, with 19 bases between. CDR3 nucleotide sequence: TGTGCCAGCAGTGAGCGGGGGACTCTTCATGGGGCTTTCTTT. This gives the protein CASSERGTLHGAFF.

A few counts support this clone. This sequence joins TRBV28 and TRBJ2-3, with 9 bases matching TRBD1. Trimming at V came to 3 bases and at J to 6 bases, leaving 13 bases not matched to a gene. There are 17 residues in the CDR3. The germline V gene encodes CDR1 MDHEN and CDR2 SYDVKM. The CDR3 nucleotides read TGTGCCAGCAGTTTGAGAAAGGGACAGGGCTTAATGGATACGCAGTATTTT. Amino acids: CASSLRKGQGLMDTQYF.

CDR3 sequence (DNA): TGTGCCAGCATGGGACAGGGAATCTCTGGAAACACCATATATTTT. This gives the protein CASMGQGISGNTIYF. The chain employs TRBV6-5 and TRBJ1-3, with 9 bases identical to TRBD1. V was clipped by 7 bases and J by 0 bases; unmatched bases: 4. The CDR3 has 15 residues. CDR1 and CDR2 from the germline V gene are MNHEY and SVGAGI.

The CDR3, as DNA: TGTGCCAGCTCACCTGGACCCTCCTACGAGCAGTACTTC. Its translation: CASSPGPSYEQYF. This rearrangement joins TRBV18 to TRBJ2-7; unclear D gene. Germline V gives CDR1 KGHSH, CDR2 LQKENI. The CDR3 extends over 13 amino acids. Trimming stripped 3 bases from V and 0 bases from J, with 6 bases between.

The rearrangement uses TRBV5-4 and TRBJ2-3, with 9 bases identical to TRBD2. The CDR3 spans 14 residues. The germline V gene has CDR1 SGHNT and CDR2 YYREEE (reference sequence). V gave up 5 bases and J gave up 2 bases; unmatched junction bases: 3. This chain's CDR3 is CASSPSGTTDTQYF. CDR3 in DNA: TGTGCCAGCAGTCCTAGCGGGACCACAGATACGCAGTATTTT.

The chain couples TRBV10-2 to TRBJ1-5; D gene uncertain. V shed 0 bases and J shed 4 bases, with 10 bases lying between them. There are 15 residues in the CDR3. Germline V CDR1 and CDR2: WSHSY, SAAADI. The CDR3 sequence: CASSESGVENQPQHF. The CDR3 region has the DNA TGCGCCAGCAGTGAGTCCGGGGTGGAGAATCAGCCCCAGCATTTT.

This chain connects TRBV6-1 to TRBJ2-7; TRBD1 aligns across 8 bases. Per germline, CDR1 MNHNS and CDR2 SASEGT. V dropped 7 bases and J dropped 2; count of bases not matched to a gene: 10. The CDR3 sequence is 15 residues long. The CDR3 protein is CASKAGATGAYEQYF. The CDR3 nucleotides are TGTGCCAGCAAAGCAGGCGCGACAGGGGCCTACGAGCAGTACTTC.

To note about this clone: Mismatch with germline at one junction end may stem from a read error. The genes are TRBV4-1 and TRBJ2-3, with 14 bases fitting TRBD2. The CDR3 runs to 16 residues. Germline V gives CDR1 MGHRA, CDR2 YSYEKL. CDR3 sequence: CASSRGTSGSRDTQYF. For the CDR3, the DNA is TGCGCCAGCAGCCGCGGGACTAGCGGGAGCAGAGATACGCAGTATTTT.

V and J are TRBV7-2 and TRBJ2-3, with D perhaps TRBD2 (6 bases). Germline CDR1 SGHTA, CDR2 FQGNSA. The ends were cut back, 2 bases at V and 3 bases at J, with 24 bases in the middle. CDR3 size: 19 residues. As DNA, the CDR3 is TGTGCCAGCAGCTTAAGTTCGTTGAGTTCCCTCCGGGGGACAGATACGCAGTATTTT. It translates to CASSLSSLSSLRGTDTQYF.

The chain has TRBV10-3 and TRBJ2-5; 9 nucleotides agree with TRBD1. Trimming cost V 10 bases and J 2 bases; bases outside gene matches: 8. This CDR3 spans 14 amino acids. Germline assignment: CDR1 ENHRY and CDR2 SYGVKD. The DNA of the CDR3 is TGTGCCACGCAACGACAGGGGGGACAAGAGACCCAGTACTTC. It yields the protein CATQRQGGQETQYF.

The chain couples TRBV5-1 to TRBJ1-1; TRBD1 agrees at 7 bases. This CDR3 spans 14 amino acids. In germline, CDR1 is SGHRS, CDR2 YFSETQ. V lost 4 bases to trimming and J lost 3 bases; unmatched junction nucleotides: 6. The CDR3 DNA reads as TGCGCCAGCAGCATAACAGGGGTTCACACTGAAGCTTTCTTT. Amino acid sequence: CASSITGVHTEAFF.

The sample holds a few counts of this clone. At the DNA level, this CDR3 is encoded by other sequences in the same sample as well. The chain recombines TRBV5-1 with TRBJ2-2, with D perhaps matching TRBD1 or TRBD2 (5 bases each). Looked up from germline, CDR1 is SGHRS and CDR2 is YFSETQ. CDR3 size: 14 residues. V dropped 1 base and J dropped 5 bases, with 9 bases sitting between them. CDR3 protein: CASSLQGGTGELFF. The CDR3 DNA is TGCGCCAGCAGCTTGCAGGGCGGGACCGGGGAGCTGTTTTTT.

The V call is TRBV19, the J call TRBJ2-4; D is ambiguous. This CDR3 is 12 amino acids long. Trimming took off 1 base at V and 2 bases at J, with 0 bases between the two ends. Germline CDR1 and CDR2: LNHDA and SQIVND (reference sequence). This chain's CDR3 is CASSIAKNIQYF. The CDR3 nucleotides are TGTGCCAGTAGTATAGCCAAAAACATTCAGTACTTC.

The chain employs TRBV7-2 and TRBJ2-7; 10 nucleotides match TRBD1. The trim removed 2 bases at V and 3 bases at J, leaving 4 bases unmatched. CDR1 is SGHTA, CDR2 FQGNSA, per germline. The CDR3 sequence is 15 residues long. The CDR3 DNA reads TGTGCCAGCAGCTTACCTCGGACAGGGGGCTACGAGCAGTACTTC. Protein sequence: CASSLPRTGGYEQYF.

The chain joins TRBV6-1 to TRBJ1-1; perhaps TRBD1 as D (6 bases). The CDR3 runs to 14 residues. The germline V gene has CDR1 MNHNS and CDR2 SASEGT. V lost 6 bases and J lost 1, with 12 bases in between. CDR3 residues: CASRGTNPNTEAFF. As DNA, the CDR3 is TGTGCCAGCAGGGGGACAAACCCGAACACTGAAGCTTTCTTT.

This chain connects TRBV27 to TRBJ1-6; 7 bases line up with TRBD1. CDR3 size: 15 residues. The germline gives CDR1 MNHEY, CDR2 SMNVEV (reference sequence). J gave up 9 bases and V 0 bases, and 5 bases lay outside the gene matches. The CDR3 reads CASSLSTGSSSPLHF. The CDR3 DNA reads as TGTGCCAGCAGTTTATCGACAGGGTCGAGTTCACCCCTCCACTTT.

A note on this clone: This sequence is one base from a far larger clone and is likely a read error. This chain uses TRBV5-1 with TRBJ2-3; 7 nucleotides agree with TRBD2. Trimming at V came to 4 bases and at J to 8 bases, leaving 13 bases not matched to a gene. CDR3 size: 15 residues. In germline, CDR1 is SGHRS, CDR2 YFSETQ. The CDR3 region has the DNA TGCGCCAGCAGCCCTCCGGGGGGAGCCTCAGGTACGCAGTATTTT. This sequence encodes CASSPPGGASGTQYF.